The sequence of this T cell receptor (beta chain) was determined in a study of blood T cell repertoires in COVID-19. Study summary: Acute-phase and convalescent COVID-19 samples originated in the United States, Italy and Spain.

Under the authors' procedure: Amplifying reference gene primers gave estimates of nucleated cell counts. The data were produced by immunoSEQ multiplex PCR, yet TCRdb's version contains in-frame clones alone and is incomplete. V, J and clone size were drawn from that table, and D and trimming were deduced from the DNA. The data hold approximately 170,000 clones, with 83% observed a single time. Germline CDR1 reads KGHSH; CDR2 reads LQKENI. CDR3 length: 15 amino acids. Trimming stripped 3 bases from V and 5 bases from J, with 17 bases between. This chain links TRBV18 with TRBJ2-7; D is perhaps TRBD2 (6 bases). The origin of this receptor is a woman in her seventies who had recovered from COVID-19. Sequences were obtained from peripheral blood. CDR3: CASSPRGAVSDEQYF. The CDR3 DNA sequence: TGTGCCAGCTCACCCCGCGGGGCGGTGAGCGACGAGCAGTACTTC.